This T cell receptor (beta chain) is drawn from a study of identical twins listed by TCRdb under 2016. Study-level background: To test whether fetal clonotypes persist, the study used deep sequencing on TCR alpha and beta repertoires from monozygotic twins, unrelated adults of various ages, and cord blood. Replicate twin experiments were performed at different times using different library preparation protocols to rule out contamination. Broad study findings and their caveats: Invariant T cells such as MAIT and iNKT could partly confound zero-insertion analyses, although diverse VJ usage argued against such confounding for most clonotypes. Compared with coincidental sharing between unrelated individuals, out-of-frame TCR alpha sequences shared between twins showed an excess of sequences with low generation probability. Because the same donors could not be followed over many years, the conclusions depended on cross-sectional statistical analysis. Abundant cord blood beta clonotypes carried fewer insertions; young adult naive repertoires showed a weaker similar trend, while memory repertoires showed none. Excess twin sharing in beta out-of-frame sequences was weaker because fewer shared sequences lowered the signal-to-noise ratio. In monozygotic twins, recombination models systematically underestimated out-of-frame TCR alpha sharing, but the models matched the sharing seen between unrelated individuals.

CDR1 and CDR2, per the germline V gene, are MDHEN and SYDVKM. Unmatched junction bases come to 10, with V trimmed by 5 bases and J by 5 bases. The CDR3 goes from the cysteine to the phenylalanine over 16 residues. Only the CDR3 part of the read is kept: 48 bases, read in frame from the first base. The protocol used for the library was 5' RACE. TCRdb lists the instrument as Illumina HiSeq 2000. Template switching added a universal primer binding site, and the final cDNA carried a unique molecular identifier that allowed TCR cDNA molecules to be counted accurately. Specific primers in the conserved constant-segment region were used to synthesize first-strand cDNA for the TCR alpha and beta chains. To control for contamination, each cDNA library was double barcoded with a SMART-Mk sample barcode plus Illumina barcodes. TruSeq adapter sequences and Illumina sample barcodes were added in two successive PCR steps. Sequencing of the TCR alpha and beta cDNA libraries was done on the Illumina HiSeq platform using custom primers. Processing in the source paper ran as follows. MiGEC processed the raw reads to extract unique molecular identifiers, while MiXCR was used to determine the CDR3 positions. For each individual, recombination models were inferred using an EM algorithm with the repgenHMM and IGoR tools. The analysis of shared clonotypes was done with the tcR package in R, with sharing normalized by the product of cloneset sizes. To study raw recombination without the effects of thymic and clonal selection, out-of-frame nonproductive sequences were analyzed. The public reads were reprocessed in TCRdb via fastp at Q25 and MiXCR, keeping in-frame beta chains. Rows with a matching CDR3 protein are joined into one entry that keeps the most common DNA and genes. The V and J calls here are based on TCRdb, not the publication. This sample comprises more than 400,000 distinct CDR3 sequences, 12% to 15% of them detected only once. Of the sample, more than 0.4% falls within the top ten clones.

A few counts support this clonotype. The antigen this receptor binds is unknown. One base away there is no much larger clone; base qualities are not given. Only healthy Caucasian donors were included. The twin cohort comprised three pairs of female monozygotic twins, all aged about 18 to 29 years. Positive isolation kits from Invitrogen were used to isolate the CD4+ and CD8+ T cell populations. The data also belong to a second study, concerning yellow fever vaccine responses in identical twins. As that second study puts it: According to the authors, the vaccine-induced T cell response in identical twins seemed to be partly convergent and partly specific to each individual. In identical twins, the study followed T cell clones that responded to the vaccine with precision.

Recombination joined TRBV28 with TRBJ2-5; 11 bases in between match TRBD2. What was sequenced was CD4+ T cells sorted from blood. The receptor was derived from a woman aged 18 to 35 in good health. CDR3 sequence: CASSLIAGGPEETQYF. The bases are TGTGCCAGCAGTCTTATAGCGGGGGGGCCGGAGGAGACCCAGTACTTC.